This T cell receptor (beta chain) emerged from a study of beta chain features in type 1 diabetes. Across the study: Across the samples, roughly 98 million sorted cells were examined in total. Study findings and constraints: The question left open here concerned HLA type influencing TCRB rearrangement. Type 1 diabetes patients had moderately but significantly shorter TCRB CDR3s in all four CD4+ subsets.

The authors reverse transcribed all of the isolated RNA, so sequencing captured expressed TCRB transcripts. The protocol was immunoSEQ multiplex PCR, while the TCRdb copy is restricted to in-frame clones and leaves out a portion. The table shows around 430,000 clones, with approximately 30% occurring only once. With regard to this clone: What it recognizes is unknown. This specimen includes other DNA sequences encoding the same CDR3.

The ends were cut back, 0 bases at V and 3 bases at J, with 6 bases in the middle. CDR1 and CDR2 (germline): LNHNV, YYDKDF (reference sequence). This CDR3 is built from 13 residues. Input material: naive CD4+ T cells from blood. V usage is TRBV15 and J usage is TRBJ2-7; no definite D call. The sequence was collected from a man aged 18 to 30 in good health. CDR3 DNA: TGTGCCACCAGCAGAGAGGGCTTCTACGAGCAGTACTTC. This codes for CATSREGFYEQYF. Together with reference TRBV15 and TRBJ2-7, the CDR3 gives the full variable domain: DAMVIQNPRYQVTQFGKPVTLSCSQTLNHNVMYWYQQKSSQAPKLLFHYYDKDFNNEADTPDNFQSRRPNTSFCFLDIRSPGLGDTAMYLCATSREGFYEQYFGPGTRLTVT.